The 9 T cell receptor beta chains given below trace back to one sample, sequenced in a study of T cell responses to AZD1222 COVID-19 vaccine. Data came from immunoSEQ multiplex PCR; TCRdb stores just in-frame clones and leaves some out. This table holds about 97,000 clones, over 75% found once. Sequencing was performed on peripheral blood, taken on day 0 of AZD1222 vaccination. The receptors stem from an adult in good health.

The V gene is TRBV28, the J gene TRBJ1-1; TRBD1 might be the D (5 bases). Trimming took off 6 bases at V and 4 bases at J, with 24 bases between the two ends. This CDR3 contains 17 residues. Germline CDR1 MDHEN, CDR2 SYDVKM. The CDR3 here is CASRSVFGGSISTEAFF. The CDR3, as DNA: TGTGCCAGCAGATCCGTTTTCGGGGGAAGTATTAGCACTGAAGCTTTCTTT.

J is TRBJ2-4 and V is TRBV11-1; D gene ambiguous. Trimming left V 1 base short and J 5 bases short, with 6 bases between. CDR1 is SGHAT, CDR2 FQDESV, per germline (reference sequence). The CDR3 spans 13 residues. The CDR3 is CASSLESQNIQYF. CDR3 bases: TGTGCCAGCAGCTTAGAGTCCCAAAACATTCAGTACTTC. The full variable domain, completed using reference TRBV11-1 and TRBJ2-4, is EAEVAQSPRYKITEKSQAVAFWCDPISGHATLYWYRQILGQGPELLVQFQDESVVDDSQLPKDRFSAERLKGVDSTLKIQPAELGDSAMYLCASSLESQNIQYFGAGTRLSVL.

The genes are TRBV6-1 and TRBJ1-5; D gene uncertain. The germline V gene encodes CDR1 MNHNS and CDR2 SASEGT. V lost 0 bases and J 4 bases, leaving 7 bases between the germline ends. The CDR3 length is 14 residues. CDR3 region: CASSEASINQPQHF. Here the CDR3 DNA reads TGTGCCAGCAGTGAAGCATCGATTAATCAGCCCCAGCATTTT.

The chain's CDR3 is CASSRRDRFPSEQYF. DNA of the CDR3: TGTGCCAGCAGCAGACGGGACAGATTTCCTTCCGAGCAGTACTTC. The chain couples TRBV5-6 to TRBJ2-7, with TRBD1 identical over 7 bases. Germline V gives CDR1 SGHDT, CDR2 YYEEEE. With V trimmed by 4 bases and J by 6 bases, 13 bases remained unmatched. This CDR3 spans 15 amino acids. The full variable domain, with the rest looked up from reference TRBV5-6 and TRBJ2-7, is DAGVTQSPTHLIKTRGQQVTLRCSPKSGHDTVSWYQQALGQGPQFIFQYYEEEERQRGNFPDRFSGHQFPNYSSELNVNALLLGDSALYLCASSRRDRFPSEQYFGPGTRLTVT.

The chain is built from TRBV10-3 and TRBJ2-5, with TRBD1 identical over 8 bases. The germline CDR1 and CDR2 sequences are ENHRY and SYGVKD. The CDR3 length is 12 residues. The junction had 1 base not matched to a gene; V was cut back by 8 bases and J by 2 bases. In nucleotides, the CDR3 is TGTGCCATCGGACAGGGACAAGAGACCCAGTACTTC. It codes for CAIGQGQETQYF.

V usage is TRBV19 and J usage is TRBJ1-2, with D unclear. Germline V CDR1 and CDR2: LNHDA, SQIVND (reference sequence). Trimming pared 10 bases from V and 4 bases from J, leaving 13 bases between. CDR3 length equals 12 residues. CDR3 sequence: CAIFGRIYGYTF. The CDR3 nucleotides are TGTGCCATATTTGGCCGGATCTATGGCTACACCTTC.

The CDR3 DNA is TGCGCCAGCAGCTTGCCAGGGGACTATGGCTACACCTTC. Its translation is CASSLPGDYGYTF. This chain joins TRBV5-1 and TRBJ1-2; TRBD1 is a possible D gene (6 bases). The CDR3 covers 13 residues. Per germline, CDR1 SGHRS and CDR2 YFSETQ. The V end lost 1 base, the J end lost 3 bases, and 7 bases lay between the germline ends.

Details on this clone: Other nucleotide sequences in the sample specify the same CDR3. This chain connects TRBV5-5 to TRBJ2-7; 7 nucleotides line up with TRBD1. Looked up from germline, CDR1 is SGHKS and CDR2 is YYEKEE (reference sequence). This CDR3 comprises 13 residues. Trimming at V came to 5 bases and at J to 2 bases, leaving 4 bases not matched to a gene. The CDR3 bases are TGTGCCAGCAGTCGACAGGGAGCCTACGAGCAGTACTTC. Its protein is CASSRQGAYEQYF. Combining the CDR3 with reference TRBV5-5 and TRBJ2-7 gives the whole variable domain DAGVTQSPTHLIKTRGQQVTLRCSPISGHKSVSWYQQVLGQGPQFIFQYYEKEERGRGNFPDRFSARQFPNYSSELNVNALLLGDSALYLCASSRQGAYEQYFGPGTRLTVT.

V is TRBV27 and J is TRBJ1-1, with D tentatively TRBD1 (5 bases). The V and J ends lost 7 bases and 3 bases respectively, with 15 bases between them. From germline, CDR1 is MNHEY and CDR2 SMNVEV (reference sequence). This CDR3 contains 14 residues. In DNA, the CDR3 is TGTGCCAGCAAAGGACGGCGGGGGTACACTGAAGCTTTCTTT. This encodes CASKGRRGYTEAFF.